This T cell receptor beta chain was sequenced during a study of T cell repertoires in cytomegalovirus infection. Germline V lookup: CDR1 SGHVS, CDR2 FNYEAQ. The CDR3 has 16 residues. Trimming removed 5 bases at V and 0 bases at J, with 13 bases between. In TCRdb, the reads were re-called with MiXCR into one record per CDR3 protein. The sample has a few hundred thousand distinct CDR3 sequences, 9.5% seen once. The TCR comes from a human donor in good health (CMV status not recorded). Some clones in this sample may be carry-over from other donors' samples. Sequenced sample: PBMCs. The chain links TRBV7-6 to TRBJ2-2, with TRBD2 as a possible D gene (5 bases). CDR3 sequence: CASSPGLGTNTGELFF. CDR3 DNA sequence: TGTGCCAGCAGCCCCGGACTGGGAACGAACACCGGGGAGCTGTTTTTT.